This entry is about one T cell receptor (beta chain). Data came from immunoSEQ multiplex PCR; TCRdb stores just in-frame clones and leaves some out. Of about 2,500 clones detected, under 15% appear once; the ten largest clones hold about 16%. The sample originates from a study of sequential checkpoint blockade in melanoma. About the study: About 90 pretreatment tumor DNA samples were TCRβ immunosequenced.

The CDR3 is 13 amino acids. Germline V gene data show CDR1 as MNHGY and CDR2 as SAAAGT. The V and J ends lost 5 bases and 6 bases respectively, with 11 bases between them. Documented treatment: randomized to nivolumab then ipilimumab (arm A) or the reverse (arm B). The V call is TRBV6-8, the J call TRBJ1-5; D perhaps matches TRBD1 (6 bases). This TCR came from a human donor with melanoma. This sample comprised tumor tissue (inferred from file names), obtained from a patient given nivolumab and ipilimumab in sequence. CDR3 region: CASSPQGGQPQHF. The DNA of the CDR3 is TGTGCCAGCAGTCCACAGGGAGGTCAGCCCCAGCATTTT.